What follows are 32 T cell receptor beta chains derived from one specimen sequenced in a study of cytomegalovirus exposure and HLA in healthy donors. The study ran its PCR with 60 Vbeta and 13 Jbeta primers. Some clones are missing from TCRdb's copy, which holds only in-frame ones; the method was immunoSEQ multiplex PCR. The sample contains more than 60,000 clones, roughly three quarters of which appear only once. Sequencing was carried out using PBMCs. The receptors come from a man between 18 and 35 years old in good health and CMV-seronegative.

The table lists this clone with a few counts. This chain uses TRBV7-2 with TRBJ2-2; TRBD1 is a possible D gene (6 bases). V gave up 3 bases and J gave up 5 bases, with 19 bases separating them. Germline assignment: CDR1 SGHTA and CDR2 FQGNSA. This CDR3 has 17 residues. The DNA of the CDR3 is TGTGCCAGCAGCTTTTTAATCACAGGGTGGGGGACCGGGGAGCTGTTTTTT. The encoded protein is CASSFLITGWGTGELFF. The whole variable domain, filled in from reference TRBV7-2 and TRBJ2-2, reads GAGVSQSPSNKVTEKGKDVELRCDPISGHTALYWYRQSLGQGLEFLIYFQGNSAPDKSGLPSDRFSAERTGGSVSTLTIQRTQQEDSAVYLCASSFLITGWGTGELFFGEGSRLTVL.

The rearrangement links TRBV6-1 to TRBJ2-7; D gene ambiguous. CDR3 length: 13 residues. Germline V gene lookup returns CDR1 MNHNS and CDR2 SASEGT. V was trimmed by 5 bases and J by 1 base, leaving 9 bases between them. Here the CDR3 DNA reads TGTGCCAGCAGTCCAGGCCCTTCCTACGAGCAGTACTTC. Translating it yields CASSPGPSYEQYF.

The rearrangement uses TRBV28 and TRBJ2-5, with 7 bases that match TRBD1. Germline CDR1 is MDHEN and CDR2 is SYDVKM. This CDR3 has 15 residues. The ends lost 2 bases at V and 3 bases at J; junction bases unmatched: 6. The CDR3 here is CASSLRGGNEETQYF. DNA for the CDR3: TGTGCCAGCAGTTTACGAGGGGGCAATGAAGAGACCCAGTACTTC.

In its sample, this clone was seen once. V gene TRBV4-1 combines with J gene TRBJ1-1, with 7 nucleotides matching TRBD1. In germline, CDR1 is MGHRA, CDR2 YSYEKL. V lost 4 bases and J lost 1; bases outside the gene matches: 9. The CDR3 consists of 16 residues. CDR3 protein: CASSPQGGRQNTEAFF. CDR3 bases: TGCGCCAGCAGCCCTCAGGGGGGAAGGCAGAACACTGAAGCTTTCTTT.

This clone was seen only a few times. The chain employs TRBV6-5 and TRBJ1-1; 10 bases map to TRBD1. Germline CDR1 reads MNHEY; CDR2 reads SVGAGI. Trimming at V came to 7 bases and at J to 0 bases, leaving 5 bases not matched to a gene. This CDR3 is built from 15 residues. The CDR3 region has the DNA TGTGCCAGCACCGGGGACAGGGGACTGAACACTGAAGCTTTCTTT. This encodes CASTGDRGLNTEAFF.

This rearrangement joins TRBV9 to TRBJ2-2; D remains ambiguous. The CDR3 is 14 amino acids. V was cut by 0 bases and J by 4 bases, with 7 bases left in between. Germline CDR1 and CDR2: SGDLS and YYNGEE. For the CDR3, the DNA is TGTGCCAGCAGCGTAGACGGTGGCACCGGGGAGCTGTTTTTT. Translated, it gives CASSVDGGTGELFF.

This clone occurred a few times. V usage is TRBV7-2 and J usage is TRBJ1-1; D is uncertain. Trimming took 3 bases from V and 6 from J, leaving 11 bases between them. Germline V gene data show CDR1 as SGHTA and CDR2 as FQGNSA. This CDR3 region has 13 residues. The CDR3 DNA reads TGTGCCAGCAGCTTGGCCCGGAGGCCTGAAGCTTTCTTT. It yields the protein CASSLARRPEAFF.

This CDR3 reads CASSQAGSTGVTGYTF. The CDR3 DNA reads as TGCGCCAGCAGCCAAGCCGGGTCGACAGGGGTGACTGGCTACACCTTC. J is TRBJ1-2 and V is TRBV4-1; TRBD1 agrees at 8 bases. Losses at the gene ends were 1 base for V and 7 bases for J; bases not matched to a gene: 11. CDR3 length: 16 residues. CDR1 and CDR2 (germline): MGHRA, YSYEKL.

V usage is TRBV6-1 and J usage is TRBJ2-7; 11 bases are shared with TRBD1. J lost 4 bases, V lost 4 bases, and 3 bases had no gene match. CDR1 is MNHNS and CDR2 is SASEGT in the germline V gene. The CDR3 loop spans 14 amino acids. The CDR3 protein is CASSVDRGLYEQYF. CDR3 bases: TGTGCCAGCAGTGTGGACAGGGGGCTGTACGAGCAGTACTTC.

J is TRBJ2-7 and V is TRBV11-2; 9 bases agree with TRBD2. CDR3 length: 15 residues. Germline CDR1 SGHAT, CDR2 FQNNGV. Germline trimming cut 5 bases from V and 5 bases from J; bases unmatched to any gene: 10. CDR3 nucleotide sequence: TGTGCCAGCAGCACGAGGACTAGCGCACCCCACGAGCAGTACTTC. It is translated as CASSTRTSAPHEQYF.

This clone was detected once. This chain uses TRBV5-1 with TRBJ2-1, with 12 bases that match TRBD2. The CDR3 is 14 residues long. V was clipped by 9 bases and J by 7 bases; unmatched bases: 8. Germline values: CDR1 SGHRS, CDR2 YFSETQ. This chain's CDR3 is CANRLAGGPNEQFF. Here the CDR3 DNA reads TGCGCCAACAGGCTAGCGGGGGGGCCTAATGAGCAGTTCTTC. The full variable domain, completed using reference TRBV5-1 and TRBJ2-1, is KAGVTQTPRYLIKTRGQQVTLSCSPISGHRSVSWYQQTPGQGLQFLFEYFSETQRNKGNFPGRFSGRQFSNSRSEMNVSTLELGDSALYLCANRLAGGPNEQFFGPGTRLTVL.

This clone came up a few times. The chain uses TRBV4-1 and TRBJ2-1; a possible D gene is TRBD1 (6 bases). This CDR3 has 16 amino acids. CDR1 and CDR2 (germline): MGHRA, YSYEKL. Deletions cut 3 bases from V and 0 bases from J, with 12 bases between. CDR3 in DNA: TGCGCCAGCAGCCAGCAAGGACAGAGCTCCTACAATGAGCAGTTCTTC. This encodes CASSQQGQSSYNEQFF.

The CDR3 nucleotides read TGTGCCAGCAGCTTGACGGACACTGAAGCTTTCTTT. It yields the protein CASSLTDTEAFF. The chain joins TRBV5-5 to TRBJ1-1, with no clear D. The CDR3 spans 12 residues. V lost 1 base and J lost 3, with 4 bases in between. The V gene's germline CDR1 is SGHKS and CDR2 YYEKEE (reference sequence).

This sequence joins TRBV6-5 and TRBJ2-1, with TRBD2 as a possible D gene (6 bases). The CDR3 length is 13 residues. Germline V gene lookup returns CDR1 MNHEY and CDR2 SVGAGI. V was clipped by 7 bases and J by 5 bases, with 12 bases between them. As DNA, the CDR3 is TGTGCCAGCAAAGAGGGGACTCACAATGAGCAGTTCTTC. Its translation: CASKEGTHNEQFF.

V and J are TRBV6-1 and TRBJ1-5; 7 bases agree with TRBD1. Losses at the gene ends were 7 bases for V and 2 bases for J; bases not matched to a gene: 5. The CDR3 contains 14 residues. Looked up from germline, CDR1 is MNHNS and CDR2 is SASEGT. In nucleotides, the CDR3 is TGTGCCAGCAACGGACAGGCGGGCAATCAGCCCCAGCATTTT. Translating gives CASNGQAGNQPQHF.

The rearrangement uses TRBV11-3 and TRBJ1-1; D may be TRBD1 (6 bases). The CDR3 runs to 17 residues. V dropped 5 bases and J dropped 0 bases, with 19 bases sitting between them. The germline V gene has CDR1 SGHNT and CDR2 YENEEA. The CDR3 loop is CASSRIKQGEMNTEAFF. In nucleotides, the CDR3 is TGTGCCAGCAGCCGAATCAAACAGGGAGAAATGAACACTGAAGCTTTCTTT.

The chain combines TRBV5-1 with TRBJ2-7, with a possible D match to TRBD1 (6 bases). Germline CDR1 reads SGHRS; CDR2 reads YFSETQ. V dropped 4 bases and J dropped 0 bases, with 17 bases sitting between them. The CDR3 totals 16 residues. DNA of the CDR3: TGCGCCAGCAGCCCCCTTGACAGGACCAGCTCCTACGAGCAGTACTTC. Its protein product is CASSPLDRTSSYEQYF.

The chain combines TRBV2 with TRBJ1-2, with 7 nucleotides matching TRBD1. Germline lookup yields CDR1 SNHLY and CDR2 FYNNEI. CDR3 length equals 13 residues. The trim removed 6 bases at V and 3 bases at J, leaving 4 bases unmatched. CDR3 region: CASRDRIYYGYTF. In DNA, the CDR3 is TGTGCCAGCAGGGACAGGATATACTATGGCTACACCTTC.

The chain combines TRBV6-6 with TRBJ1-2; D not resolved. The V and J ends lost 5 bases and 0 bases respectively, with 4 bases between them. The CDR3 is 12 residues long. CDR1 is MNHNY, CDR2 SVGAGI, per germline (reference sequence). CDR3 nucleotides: TGTGCCAGCAGTCCTCCTAACTATGGCTACACCTTC. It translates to CASSPPNYGYTF.

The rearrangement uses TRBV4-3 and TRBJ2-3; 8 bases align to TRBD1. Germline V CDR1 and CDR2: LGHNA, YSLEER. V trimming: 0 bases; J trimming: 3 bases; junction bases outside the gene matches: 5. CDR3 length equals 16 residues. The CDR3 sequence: CASSQDLNRGTDTQYF. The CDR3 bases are TGCGCCAGCAGCCAAGATCTTAACAGGGGGACAGATACGCAGTATTTT.

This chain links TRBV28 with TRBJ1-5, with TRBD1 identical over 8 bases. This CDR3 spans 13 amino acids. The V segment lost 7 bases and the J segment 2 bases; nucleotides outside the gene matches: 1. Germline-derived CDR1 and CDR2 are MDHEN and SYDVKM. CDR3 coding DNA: TGTGCCAGCAAACAGGGGGGCAATCAGCCCCAGCATTTT. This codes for CASKQGGNQPQHF.

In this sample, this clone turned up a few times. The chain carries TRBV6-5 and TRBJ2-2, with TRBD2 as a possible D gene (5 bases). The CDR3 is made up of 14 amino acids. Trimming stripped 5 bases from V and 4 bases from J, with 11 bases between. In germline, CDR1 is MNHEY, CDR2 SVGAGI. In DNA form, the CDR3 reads TGTGCCAGCAGTCCCAGCGGAGGCACCGGGGAGCTGTTTTTT. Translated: CASSPSGGTGELFF.

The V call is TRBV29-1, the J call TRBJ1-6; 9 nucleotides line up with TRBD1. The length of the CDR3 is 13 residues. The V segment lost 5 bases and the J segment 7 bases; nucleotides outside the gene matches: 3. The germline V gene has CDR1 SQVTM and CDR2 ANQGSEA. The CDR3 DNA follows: TGCAGCGTTCGGGACAGGGCGAATTCACCCCTCCACTTT. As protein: CSVRDRANSPLHF. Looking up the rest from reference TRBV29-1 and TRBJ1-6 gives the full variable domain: SAVISQKPSRDICQRGTSLTIQCQVDSQVTMMFWYRQQPGQSLTLIATANQGSEATYESGFVIDKFPISRPNLTFSTLTVSNMSPEDSSIYLCSVRDRANSPLHFGNGTRLTVT.

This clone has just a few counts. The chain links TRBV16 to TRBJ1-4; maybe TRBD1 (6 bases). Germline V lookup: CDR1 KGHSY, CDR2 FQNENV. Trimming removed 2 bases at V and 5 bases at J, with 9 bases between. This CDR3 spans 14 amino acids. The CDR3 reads CASSQNGQNEKLFF. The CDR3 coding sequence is TGTGCCAGCAGCCAAAACGGACAGAATGAAAAACTGTTTTTT.

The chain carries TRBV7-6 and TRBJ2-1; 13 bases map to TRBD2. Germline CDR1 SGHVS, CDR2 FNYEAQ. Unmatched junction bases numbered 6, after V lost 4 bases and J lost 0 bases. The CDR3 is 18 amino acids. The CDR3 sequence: CASSSTSGGLSSYNEQFF. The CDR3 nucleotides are TGTGCCAGCAGCTCGACTAGCGGGGGGCTGAGCTCCTACAATGAGCAGTTCTTC.

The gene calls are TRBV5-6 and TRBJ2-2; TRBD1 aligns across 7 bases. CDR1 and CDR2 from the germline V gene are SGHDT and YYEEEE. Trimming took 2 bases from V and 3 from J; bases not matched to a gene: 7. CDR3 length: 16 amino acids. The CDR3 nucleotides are TGTGCCAGCAGCTTAAGTCGGACAGGTCACACCGGGGAGCTGTTTTTT. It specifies CASSLSRTGHTGELFF.

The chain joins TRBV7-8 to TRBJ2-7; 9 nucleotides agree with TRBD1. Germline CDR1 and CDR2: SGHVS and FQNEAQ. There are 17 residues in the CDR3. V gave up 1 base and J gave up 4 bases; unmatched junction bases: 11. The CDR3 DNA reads TGTGCCAGCAGCTTAGGGCCGCGCCGGGACAGGGTTTACGAGCAGTACGTC. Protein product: CASSLGPRRDRVYEQYV.

CDR3 DNA sequence: TGCGCCAGCAGTGAAAGGCGGGATGGCTATGGCTACACCTTC. This sequence encodes CASSERRDGYGYTF. V usage is TRBV10-1 and J usage is TRBJ1-2; D is uncertain. The CDR3 sequence is 14 residues long. Germline lookup yields CDR1 WNHNN and CDR2 SYGVQD (reference sequence). Trimming stripped 3 bases from V and 4 bases from J, with 12 bases between.

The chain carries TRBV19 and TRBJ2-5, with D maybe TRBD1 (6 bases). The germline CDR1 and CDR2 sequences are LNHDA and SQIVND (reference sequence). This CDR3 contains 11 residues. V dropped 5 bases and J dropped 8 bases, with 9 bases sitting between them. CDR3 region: CASSGGETQYF. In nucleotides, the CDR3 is TGTGCCAGTAGTGGGGGCGAAACCCAGTACTTC.

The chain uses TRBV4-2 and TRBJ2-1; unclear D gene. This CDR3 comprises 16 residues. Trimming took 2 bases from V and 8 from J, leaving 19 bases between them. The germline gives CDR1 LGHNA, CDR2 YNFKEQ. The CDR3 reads CASSQYASGSSDEQFF. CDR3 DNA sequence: TGTGCCAGCAGCCAATACGCTAGTGGTTCCAGCGATGAGCAGTTCTTC.

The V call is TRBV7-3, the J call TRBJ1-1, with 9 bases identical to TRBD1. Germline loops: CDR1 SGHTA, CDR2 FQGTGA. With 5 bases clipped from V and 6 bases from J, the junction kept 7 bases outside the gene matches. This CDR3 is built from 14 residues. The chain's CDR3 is CASSQGQGGSEAFF. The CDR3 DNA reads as TGTGCCAGCAGCCAGGGACAGGGAGGTTCTGAAGCTTTCTTT.

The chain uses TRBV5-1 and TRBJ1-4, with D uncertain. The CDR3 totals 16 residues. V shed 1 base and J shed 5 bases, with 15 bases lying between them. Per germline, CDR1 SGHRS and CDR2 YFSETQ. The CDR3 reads CASSLSTALANEKLFF. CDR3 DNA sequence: TGCGCCAGCAGCTTGAGTACAGCCCTCGCCAATGAAAAACTGTTTTTT. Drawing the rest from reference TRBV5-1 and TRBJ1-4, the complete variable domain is KAGVTQTPRYLIKTRGQQVTLSCSPISGHRSVSWYQQTPGQGLQFLFEYFSETQRNKGNFPGRFSGRQFSNSRSEMNVSTLELGDSALYLCASSLSTALANEKLFFGSGTQLSVL.